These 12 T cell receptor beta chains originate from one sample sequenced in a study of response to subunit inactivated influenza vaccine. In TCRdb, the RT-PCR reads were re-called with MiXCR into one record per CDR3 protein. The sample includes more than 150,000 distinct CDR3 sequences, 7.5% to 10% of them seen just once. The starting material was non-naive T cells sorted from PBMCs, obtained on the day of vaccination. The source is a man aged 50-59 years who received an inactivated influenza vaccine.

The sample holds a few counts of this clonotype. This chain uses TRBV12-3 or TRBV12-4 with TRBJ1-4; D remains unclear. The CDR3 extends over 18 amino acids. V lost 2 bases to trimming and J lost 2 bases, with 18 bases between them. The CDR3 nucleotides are TGTGCCAGCAGTTTAAGGTCGGCGGGAGAGCGCACTAATGAAAAACTGTTTTTT. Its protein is CASSLRSAGERTNEKLFF.

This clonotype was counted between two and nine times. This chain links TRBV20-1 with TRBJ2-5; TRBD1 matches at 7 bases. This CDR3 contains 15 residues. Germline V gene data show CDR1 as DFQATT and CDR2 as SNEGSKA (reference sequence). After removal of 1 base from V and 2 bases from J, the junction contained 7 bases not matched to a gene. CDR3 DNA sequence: TGCAGTGCTAGAGCCCTGGCAGGGGGACAAGAGACCCAGTACTTC. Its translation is CSARALAGGQETQYF.

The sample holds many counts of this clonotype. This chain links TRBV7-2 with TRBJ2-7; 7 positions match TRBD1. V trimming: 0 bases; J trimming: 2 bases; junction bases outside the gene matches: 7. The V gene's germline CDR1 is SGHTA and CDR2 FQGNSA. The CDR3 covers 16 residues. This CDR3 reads CASSLAGTDSPYEQYF. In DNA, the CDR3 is TGTGCCAGCAGCTTAGCCGGGACAGATTCCCCCTACGAGCAGTACTTC.

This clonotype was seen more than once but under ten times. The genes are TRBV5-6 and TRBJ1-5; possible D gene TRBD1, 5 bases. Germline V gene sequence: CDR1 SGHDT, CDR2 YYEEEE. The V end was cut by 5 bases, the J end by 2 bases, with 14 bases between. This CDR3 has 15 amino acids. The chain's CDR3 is CASSVGGFGNQPQHF. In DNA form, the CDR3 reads TGTGCCAGCAGTGTGGGGGGATTTGGCAATCAGCCCCAGCATTTT. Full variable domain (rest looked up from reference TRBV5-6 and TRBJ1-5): DAGVTQSPTHLIKTRGQQVTLRCSPKSGHDTVSWYQQALGQGPQFIFQYYEEEERQRGNFPDRFSGHQFPNYSSELNVNALLLGDSALYLCASSVGGFGNQPQHFGDGTRLSIL.

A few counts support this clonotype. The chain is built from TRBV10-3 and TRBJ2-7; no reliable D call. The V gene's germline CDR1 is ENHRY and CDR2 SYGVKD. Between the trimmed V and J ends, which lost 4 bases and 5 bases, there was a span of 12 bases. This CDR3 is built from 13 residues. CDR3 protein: CAISGRTSHEQYF. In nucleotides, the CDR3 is TGTGCCATCAGTGGGCGAACATCGCACGAGCAGTACTTC.

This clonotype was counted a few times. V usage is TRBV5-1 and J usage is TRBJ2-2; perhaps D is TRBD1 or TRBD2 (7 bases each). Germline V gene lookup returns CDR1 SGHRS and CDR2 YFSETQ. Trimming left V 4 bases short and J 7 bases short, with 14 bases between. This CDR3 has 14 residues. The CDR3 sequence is CASSGRGPDGELFF. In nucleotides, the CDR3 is TGCGCCAGCAGCGGGAGGGGGCCGGACGGGGAGCTGTTTTTT. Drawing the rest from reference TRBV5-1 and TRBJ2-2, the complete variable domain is KAGVTQTPRYLIKTRGQQVTLSCSPISGHRSVSWYQQTPGQGLQFLFEYFSETQRNKGNFPGRFSGRQFSNSRSEMNVSTLELGDSALYLCASSGRGPDGELFFGEGSRLTVL.

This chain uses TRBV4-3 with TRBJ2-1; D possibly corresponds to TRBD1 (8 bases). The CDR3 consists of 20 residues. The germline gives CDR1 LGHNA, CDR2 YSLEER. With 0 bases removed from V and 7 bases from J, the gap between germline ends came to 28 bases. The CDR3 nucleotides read TGCGCCAGCAGCCAAGATTGGGGGGGTCCCGGGACAGGTCTCCTAAATGAGCAGTTCTTC. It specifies CASSQDWGGPGTGLLNEQFF.

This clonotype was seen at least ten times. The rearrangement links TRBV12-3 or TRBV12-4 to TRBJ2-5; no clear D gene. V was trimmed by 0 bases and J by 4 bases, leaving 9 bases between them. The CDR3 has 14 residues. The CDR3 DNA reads TGTGCCAGCAGTTTAGCGGGATTGGGAGAGACCCAGTACTTC. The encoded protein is CASSLAGLGETQYF.

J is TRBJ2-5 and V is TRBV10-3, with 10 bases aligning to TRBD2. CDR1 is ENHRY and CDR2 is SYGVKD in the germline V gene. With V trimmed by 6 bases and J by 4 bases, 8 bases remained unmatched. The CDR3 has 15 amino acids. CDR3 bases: TGTGCCATCAGAGAGAGCGGGGGGGGCGGAGAGACCCAGTACTTC. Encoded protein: CAIRESGGGGETQYF.

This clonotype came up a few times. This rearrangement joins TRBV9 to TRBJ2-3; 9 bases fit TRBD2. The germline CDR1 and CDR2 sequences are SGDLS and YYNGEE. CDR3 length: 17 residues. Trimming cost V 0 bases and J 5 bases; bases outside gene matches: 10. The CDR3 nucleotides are TGTGCCAGCAGCGTAGAGGTTGCGGGACTAGCTGGAGATACGCAGTATTTT. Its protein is CASSVEVAGLAGDTQYF.

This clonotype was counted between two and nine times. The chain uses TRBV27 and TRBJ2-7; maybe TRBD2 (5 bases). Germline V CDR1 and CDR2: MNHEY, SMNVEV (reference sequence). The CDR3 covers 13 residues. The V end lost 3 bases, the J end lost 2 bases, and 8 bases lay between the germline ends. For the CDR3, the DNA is TGTGCCAGCAGTTTGCGGGCGGCCTACGAGCAGTACTTC. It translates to CASSLRAAYEQYF.

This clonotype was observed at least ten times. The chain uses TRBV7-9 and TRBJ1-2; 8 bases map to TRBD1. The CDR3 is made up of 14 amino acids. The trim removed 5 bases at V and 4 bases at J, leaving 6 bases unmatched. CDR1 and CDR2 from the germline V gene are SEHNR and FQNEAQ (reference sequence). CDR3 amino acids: CASSPLTGAYGYTF. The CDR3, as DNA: TGTGCCAGCAGCCCTCTGACAGGGGCCTATGGCTACACCTTC.